This T cell receptor (beta chain) emerged from a study of blood T cell repertoires in COVID-19. Across the study: Specimens from acute and convalescent COVID-19 originated in the United States, Italy and Spain. Sources were T cells, B-cell-depleted T cells, or PBMCs; the material itself was cDNA or gDNA.

The germline V and J ends were trimmed by 5 bases and 7 bases, with 9 bases remaining between them. Germline V gene data show CDR1 as MNHEY and CDR2 as SVGAGI. The CDR3 length is 13 residues. Original processing notes: Estimation of nucleated cell counts relied on the amplification of reference gene primers. Repertoires were generated with immunoSEQ multiplex PCR, while TCRdb's copy carries only in-frame clones and drops some. For V, J and clone size, that table is used; D and trimming come from the DNA. This table has around 160,000 clones, 80% to 90% appearing once. This sequence joins TRBV6-5 and TRBJ1-6; possibly TRBD1 for D (6 bases). This sequence originates from a human donor in a cohort sampled during active COVID-19. The sample taken for sequencing was peripheral blood. The CDR3 loop reads CASSPDSNSPLHF. CDR3 coding DNA: TGTGCCAGCAGTCCGGACAGCAATTCACCCCTCCACTTT.